This T cell receptor (beta chain) was obtained from a study of T and B cells in COVID-19 patients. Study at large: Peripheral blood came from COVID-19 patients with active infection or after recovery. General study points: In COVID-19 patients, T cell receptor beta variable and joining gene use was reportedly strongly skewed. CD4+, regulatory T cell, CD8+ and sorted SARS-CoV-2-responsive or tetramer+ T cells were not yet sequenced. Exclusive to the recovered cohort were some 2,300 TCR clusters, some 32 of them with low generation probability.

From blood, about 250-500 ng of genomic DNA served as TRB template. By sample fraction, this clonotype is medium-sized. What it binds is not known. BIOMED2 TRB-A/B primer pools were used in multiplex TRB PCR. TCRdb redid the calling of the multiplex PCR reads with MiXCR, one entry per CDR3 protein. The table shows about 8,200 distinct CDR3 sequences, with over 35% occurring only once. Germline V gene lookup returns CDR1 SQVTM and CDR2 ANQGSEA. The CDR3 runs to 15 residues. Trimming removed 5 bases from V and 3 bases from J, with 16 bases in between. Specimen: blood. The chain links TRBV29-1 to TRBJ2-2, with D possibly being TRBD2 (5 bases). This TCR was recovered from a human donor who had recovered from COVID-19. This chain's CDR3 is CSVLGSGGYTGELFF. Here the CDR3 DNA reads TGCAGCGTTCTGGGCAGCGGCGGATACACCGGGGAGCTGTTTTTT.